This TCR beta chain was recovered during a study of PD-1 blockade in classical Hodgkin lymphoma. Germline loops: CDR1 SGHTA, CDR2 FQGNSA. Trimming left V 1 base short and J 0 bases short, with 13 bases between. The CDR3 length is 17 residues. Each patient's relapse followed autologous stem cell transplantation, and brentuximab vedotin exposure varied. This clone was detected only once. The antigen remains unidentified. Sequencing used immunoSEQ multiplex PCR; TCRdb keeps in-frame clones, though not all of them. This table holds around 11,000 clones, around three quarters found once. Study outcomes and limitations: Later analyses included only patients treated at least 1 year post-ASCT. In CD4+ cells, TCR diversity went up significantly by C4D1, but in CD8+ cells it did not. The study found complete responders had baseline diversity similar to newly diagnosed patients.

The clonotype was recovered from a human donor with classical Hodgkin lymphoma. This sequence joins TRBV7-2 and TRBJ1-3; D possibly corresponds to TRBD1 (5 bases). This specimen consisted of peripheral blood mononuclear cells (PBMCs), obtained at baseline. CDR3 nucleotide sequence: TGTGCCAGCAGCTTAGAATCGACAGCCTACTCTGGAAACACCATATATTTT. It codes for CASSLESTAYSGNTIYF.